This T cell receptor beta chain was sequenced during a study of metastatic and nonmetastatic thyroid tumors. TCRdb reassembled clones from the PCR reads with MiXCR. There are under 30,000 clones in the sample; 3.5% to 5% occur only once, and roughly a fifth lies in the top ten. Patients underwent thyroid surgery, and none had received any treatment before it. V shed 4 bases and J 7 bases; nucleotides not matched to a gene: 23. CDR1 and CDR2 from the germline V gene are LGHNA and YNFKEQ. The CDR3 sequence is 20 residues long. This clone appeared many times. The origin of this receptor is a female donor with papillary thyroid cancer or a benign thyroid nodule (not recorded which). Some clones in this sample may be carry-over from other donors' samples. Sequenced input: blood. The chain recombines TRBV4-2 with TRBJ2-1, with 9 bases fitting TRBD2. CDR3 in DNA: TGTGCCAGCAGCCCTCATCATCTCGGAGCCGGGACTAGCCTGGGTAATGAGCAGTTCTTC. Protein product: CASSPHHLGAGTSLGNEQFF.